These T cell receptor beta chains were read from a single sample in a study of T cells in localized non-small cell lung cancer. Only in-frame clones appear in the TCRdb table, and some are missing; sequencing was by immunoSEQ multiplex PCR. This sample has about 40,000 clones; more than 75% occur once, and the top ten carry 3.5%. Source: peripheral blood, taken before any cancer treatment. All receptors come from a man between 18 and 50 years old with stage I lung adenocarcinoma. The CDR3 runs from the conserved cysteine through the conserved F or W. D genes are given only for firm matches. The size entry is marked missing in some rows and otherwise reads once, few, many or a size class.

.	TRBV6-6	TRBJ1-2	.	CASSYRTATSYGYTF	TGTGCCAGCAGTTACAGGACAGCGACTTCCTATGGCTACACCTTC
once	TRBV11-2	TRBJ1-4	TRBD1	CASRRTGNEKLFF	TGTGCCAGCAGGCGGACAGGCAATGAAAAACTGTTTTTT
once	TRBV15	TRBJ1-1	.	CATSRPAGDTEAFF	TGTGCCACCAGCAGACCCGCTGGGGACACTGAAGCTTTCTTT
.	TRBV30	TRBJ2-3	TRBD1	CAWSVLGDRLMSSPWDTQYF	TGTGCCTGGAGTGTACTAGGGGACAGGCTTATGTCTTCGCCGTGGGATACGCAGTATTTT
.	TRBV5-4	TRBJ1-2	.	CASSRGGLGYTF	TGTGCCAGCAGCAGAGGGGGATTAGGCTACACCTTC
.	TRBV7-8	TRBJ1-4	.	CASSPLRAFGEKLFF	TGTGCCAGCAGTCCTTTAAGGGCGTTTGGTGAAAAACTGTTTTTT
.	TRBV14	TRBJ2-7	.	CASSPTAYEQYF	TGTGCCAGCAGCCCGACAGCCTACGAGCAGTACTTC
.	TRBV7-2	TRBJ2-7	TRBD1	CASSPQGARYEQYF	TGTGCCAGCAGCCCCCAGGGGGCGCGGTACGAGCAGTACTTC
.	TRBV7-3	TRBJ2-3	TRBD1	CASSLDRTTDTQYF	TGTGCCAGCAGCTTGGACAGGACTACAGATACGCAGTATTTT
.	TRBV6-1	TRBJ2-3	.	CASSTRQGRADTQYF	TGTGCCAGCAGTACCCGACAGGGGAGGGCAGATACGCAGTATTTT
.	TRBV18	TRBJ2-2	TRBD2	CASSPTGGLDTGELFF	TGTGCCAGCTCACCGACGGGGGGGCTGGACACCGGGGAGCTGTTTTTT
.	TRBV6-1	TRBJ1-6	TRBD1	CASSEIGGDRYSPLHF	TGTGCCAGCAGTGAGATCGGGGGGGACAGATATTCACCCCTCCACTTT
.	TRBV4-3	TRBJ1-2	TRBD1	CASSQLTGTGYGYTF	TGCGCCAGCAGCCAATTAACCGGGACAGGGTATGGCTACACCTTC
.	TRBV5-8	TRBJ2-7	.	CASSVRQVSDEQYF	TGTGCCAGCAGCGTAAGACAGGTATCGGACGAGCAGTACTTC
.	TRBV2	TRBJ2-7	.	CASTSGRIPEQYF	TGTGCCAGCACCTCGGGACGCATACCCGAGCAGTACTTC
.	TRBV28	TRBJ1-2	TRBD1	CASSPPGQGRVKGYTF	TGTGCCAGCAGTCCTCCGGGACAGGGTAGGGTGAAAGGCTACACCTTC
.	TRBV28	TRBJ1-2	.	CASSVNYGYTF	TGTGCCAGCAGTGTTAACTATGGCTACACCTTC
.	TRBV5-5	TRBJ2-1	.	CASSLDSYNEQFF	TGTGCCAGCAGCTTGGACTCCTACAATGAGCAGTTCTTC
.	TRBV5-4	TRBJ2-2	.	CASSLNVGTNTGELFF	TGTGCCAGCAGCTTGAATGTGGGAACGAACACCGGGGAGCTGTTTTTT
.	TRBV10-3	TRBJ1-3	.	CAIRFSGEFEGNTIYF	TGTGCCATCAGGTTCTCAGGGGAGTTTGAGGGAAACACCATATATTTT
.	TRBV27	TRBJ1-1	TRBD1	CASSTYLRTGAMNTEAFF	TGTGCCAGCAGTACCTACCTCCGGACAGGGGCCATGAACACTGAAGCTTTCTTT
once	TRBV6-5	TRBJ2-7	TRBD2	CASEEGGLRSEQYF	TGTGCCAGTGAGGAGGGAGGGCTACGGTCCGAGCAGTACTTC
.	TRBV6-5	TRBJ1-1	.	CASSVQRNTEAFF	TGTGCCAGCAGCGTACAGCGGAACACTGAAGCTTTCTTT
.	TRBV30	TRBJ2-1	TRBD1	CAWSVMGQGQGEQFF	TGTGCCTGGAGTGTAATGGGACAGGGGCAGGGTGAGCAGTTCTTC
.	TRBV28	TRBJ1-5	TRBD1	CASRSYRGGNQPQHF	TGTGCCAGCAGGAGCTACAGGGGAGGCAATCAGCCCCAGCATTTT
.	TRBV5-4	TRBJ2-1	TRBD2	CASSSGLAGGYAYNEQFF	TGTGCCAGCAGCTCTGGACTAGCGGGGGGATATGCCTACAATGAGCAGTTCTTC
.	TRBV27	TRBJ2-3	TRBD1	CASSPDRAGPDTQYF	TGTGCCAGCAGTCCAGACAGGGCGGGCCCAGATACGCAGTATTTT